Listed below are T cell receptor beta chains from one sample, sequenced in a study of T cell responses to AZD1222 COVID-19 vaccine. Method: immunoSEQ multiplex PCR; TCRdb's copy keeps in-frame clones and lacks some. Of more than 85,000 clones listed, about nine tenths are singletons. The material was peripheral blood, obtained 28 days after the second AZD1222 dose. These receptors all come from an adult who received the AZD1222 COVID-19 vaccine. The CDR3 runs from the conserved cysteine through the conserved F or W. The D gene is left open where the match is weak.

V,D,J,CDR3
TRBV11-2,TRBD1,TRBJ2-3,CASSTHGQGETDTQYF
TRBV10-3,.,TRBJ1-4,CAISGGPSGEKLFF
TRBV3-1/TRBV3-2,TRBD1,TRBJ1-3,CASSQGGQGPSGNTIYF
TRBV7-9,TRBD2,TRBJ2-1,CASSHTSEYYNEQFF
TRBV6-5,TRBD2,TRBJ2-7,CASRQTSGYEQYF
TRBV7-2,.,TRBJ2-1,CASSFTLANEQFF
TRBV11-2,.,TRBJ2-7,CASSPTNGRVHEQYF
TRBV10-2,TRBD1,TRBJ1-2,CASSEPWTGSRGYTF
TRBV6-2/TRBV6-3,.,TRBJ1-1,CASRPKGMNTEAFF
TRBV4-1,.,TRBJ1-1,CASSQDYPGHTEAFF
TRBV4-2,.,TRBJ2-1,CASSQVSGTYNEQFF
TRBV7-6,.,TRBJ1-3,CASSSGGARGNTIYF
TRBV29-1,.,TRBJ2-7,CSVEISESSTYEQYF
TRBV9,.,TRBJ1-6,CASSTQAEPLHF
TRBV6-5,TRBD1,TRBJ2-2,CAEGAGVYTGELFF
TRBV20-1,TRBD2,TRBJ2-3,CSASKGLAGTTDTQYF
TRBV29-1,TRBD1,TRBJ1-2,CSAESARGTGKNGYTF
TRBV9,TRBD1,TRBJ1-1,CASSATGQNTEAFF
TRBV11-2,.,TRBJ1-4,CASSPRGGVGNEKLFF
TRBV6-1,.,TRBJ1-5,CASSEGSIQPQHF
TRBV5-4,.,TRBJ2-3,CASSSPQGTDTQYF
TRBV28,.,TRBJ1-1,CASSQQGPGAEAFF
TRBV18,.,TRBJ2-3,CASSPELLGGFGTDTQYF
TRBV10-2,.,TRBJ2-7,CASSDGQGYEQYF
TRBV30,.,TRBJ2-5,CAWRTRGETQYF
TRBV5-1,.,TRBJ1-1,CASSLDRNTEAFF
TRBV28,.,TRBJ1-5,CASSLDGQPQHF
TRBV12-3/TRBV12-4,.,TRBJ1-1,CASSPHPNTEAFF
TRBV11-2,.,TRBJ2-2,CASSLNPGKLFF
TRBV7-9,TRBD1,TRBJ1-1,CASSSTGINTEAFF
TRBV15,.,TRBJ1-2,CATSRDVGSPNYGYTF
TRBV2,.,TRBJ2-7,CASTPSWEQYF
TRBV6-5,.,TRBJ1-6,CASSLSYNPLHF
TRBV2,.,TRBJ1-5,CASSELYSNQPQHF
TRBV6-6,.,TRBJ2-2,CASSYSRVPGELFF
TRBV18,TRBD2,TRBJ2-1,CASSPPRREITNEQFF
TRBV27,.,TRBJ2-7,CASSPTDSSYEQYF
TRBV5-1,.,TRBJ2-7,CASSLGDSTHEQYF
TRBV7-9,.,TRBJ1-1,CASSLGPLNTEAFF
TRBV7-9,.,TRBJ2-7,CASSLPTNGFKYEQYF
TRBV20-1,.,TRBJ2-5,CSASSGLETQYF
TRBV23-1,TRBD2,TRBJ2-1,CASSQSSGRKNEQFF
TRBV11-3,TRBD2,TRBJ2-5,CASSPGTSGSETQYF
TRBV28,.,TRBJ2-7,CASSLGLGEQYF
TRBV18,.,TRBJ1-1,CASSPWKGTEAFF
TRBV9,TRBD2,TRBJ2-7,CASSVIAGVAEQYF
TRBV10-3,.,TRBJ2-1,CAISEYNEQFF
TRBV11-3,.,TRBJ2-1,CASSSIIGGEQFF
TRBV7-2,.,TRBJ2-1,CASSFTGAGGHNEQFF
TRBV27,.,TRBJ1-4,CASGTLFATNEKLFF
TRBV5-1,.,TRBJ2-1,CASSLGVGINEQFF
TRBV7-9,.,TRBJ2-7,CASSDRKDPTYEQYF